A selection of T cell receptor beta chains follows, all from one sample in a study of cytomegalovirus exposure and HLA in healthy donors. Libraries were prepared by immunoSEQ multiplex PCR; TCRdb keeps only in-frame clonotypes and omits some of them. Here the sample spans about 80,000 clones, around 80% being singletons. The sequencing sample was made of PBMCs. Receptors were obtained from a woman aged 45-65 years in good health and CMV-seropositive. CDR3s leave out the opening cysteine and the closing phenylalanine or tryptophan.

J	V	length	CDR3
TRBJ2-3	TRBV5-4	12	ASSLAGGPDTQY
TRBJ1-6	TRBV12-5	13	ASGLGTGYNSPLH
TRBJ1-2	TRBV29-1	10	SVVGEAWGYT
TRBJ2-5	TRBV9	11	ASSASGQETQY
TRBJ2-2	TRBV18	15	ASSPPIGGRVTGELF
TRBJ1-1	TRBV5-6	12	ASSSDRAHTEAF
TRBJ1-1	TRBV5-4	16	ASSLEVAGLSMNTEAF
TRBJ2-7	TRBV27	14	ASSWRFSPAGYEQY
TRBJ2-6	TRBV7-6	16	ASNPFDRVIAGANVLT
TRBJ1-2	TRBV25-1	12	ASSLRGGSYGYT
TRBJ2-5	TRBV5-1	13	ASIRGTSGQETQY
TRBJ2-5	TRBV29-1	6	GAETQY
TRBJ2-7	TRBV19	13	ASSSGGTGSYEQY
TRBJ2-2	TRBV9	11	ASSVDPAGELF
TRBJ2-7	TRBV2	10	ASNDRGQEQY
TRBJ1-1	TRBV6-5	9	ASSFDFMAF